These T cell receptor beta chains were read from a single sample in a study of T cell repertoires in cytomegalovirus infection. TCRdb re-derived calls from the reads in MiXCR, one entry per CDR3 protein. The sample carries about 300,000 distinct CDR3 sequences, about 25% recorded once. The sample was PBMCs. These receptor sequences come from a human donor in good health (CMV status not recorded). Some clones in this sample may be carry-over from other donors' samples. Each CDR3 is given without its conserved first and last residue. D genes are given only for firm matches.

j_call d_call v_call cdr3_aa
TRBJ2-3 - TRBV7-6 ASSSDYPSTDTQY
TRBJ1-4 - TRBV29-1 SARTNEKLF
TRBJ2-6 - TRBV7-2 ASSLESATSGANVLT
TRBJ1-2 - TRBV19 ASVERGRNYGYGYT
TRBJ2-2 TRBD2 TRBV2 ASRGIAGAGELF
TRBJ1-1 - TRBV19 ASSTGIRTEAF
TRBJ2-5 - TRBV9 ASSVEARQSQETQY
TRBJ2-7 - TRBV13 ASRLTPARNEQY
TRBJ2-2 TRBD1 TRBV30 AWSEMGQKTGELF
TRBJ2-1 TRBD2 TRBV10-3 AIREREFSYNEQF
TRBJ2-7 TRBD1 TRBV28 ASIEGTGQTYEQY
TRBJ1-1 TRBD1 TRBV6-2/TRBV6-3 ASTPTGLENTEAF
TRBJ2-3 - TRBV5-1 ASSSVSEGLSTDTQY
TRBJ2-3 TRBD2 TRBV27 ASSQGLAGVGTQY
TRBJ1-2 - TRBV7-3 ASSPHPSDGYT
TRBJ1-6 - TRBV7-9 ASSLGGGYFLH
TRBJ1-3 - TRBV4-1 ASSQTFLGNTIY
TRBJ1-1 - TRBV19 ASSPGLLSGLNTEAF
TRBJ1-4 - TRBV10-3 AISAQGEEEKLF
TRBJ2-7 - TRBV18 ASSPFRAYEQY